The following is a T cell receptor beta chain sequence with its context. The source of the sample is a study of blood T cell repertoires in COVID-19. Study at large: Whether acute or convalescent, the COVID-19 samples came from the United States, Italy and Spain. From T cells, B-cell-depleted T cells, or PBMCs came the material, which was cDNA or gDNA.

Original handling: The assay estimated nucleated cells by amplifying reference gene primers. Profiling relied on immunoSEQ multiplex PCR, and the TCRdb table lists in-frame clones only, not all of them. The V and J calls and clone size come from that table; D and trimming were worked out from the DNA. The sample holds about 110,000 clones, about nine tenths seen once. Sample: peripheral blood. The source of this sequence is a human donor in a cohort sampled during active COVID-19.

CDR3 region: CASSLGGGDYNEQFF. Here the CDR3 DNA reads TGTGCCAGCAGCTTAGGCGGCGGGGACTACAATGAGCAGTTCTTC. V gene TRBV13 combines with J gene TRBJ2-1; perhaps TRBD2 as D (6 bases). CDR3 length: 15 residues. Germline V gene lookup returns CDR1 PRHDT and CDR2 FYEKMQ (reference sequence). V shed 0 bases and J shed 3 bases, with 9 bases lying between them.